Here is one T cell receptor (beta chain) with its context. Antigen: not known. The source of the sample is a study of CD8 T cells in ankylosing spondylitis. General observations from the study: Within ankylosing spondylitis blood, a TCR beta motif made up of eight or nine highly homologous variants appeared to be characteristic.

Each CDR3 protein gets one entry after TCRdb re-called the 5' RACE reads with MiXCR. The sample lists 100,000 to 150,000 distinct CDR3 sequences, 15% to 20% occurring once. Germline V CDR1 and CDR2: LGHDT, YNNKEL (reference sequence). The junction had 11 bases not matched to a gene; V was cut back by 0 bases and J by 8 bases. This CDR3 contains 17 residues. This TCR was recovered from a male donor with ankylosing spondylitis. The source material was blood, either unsorted or a sorted T cell fraction (not recorded which). The V and J genes are TRBV3-1 and TRBJ2-2; 8 nucleotides align to TRBD2. The CDR3 is CASSQDLGLGDGGELFF. CDR3 sequence (DNA): TGTGCCAGCAGCCAAGATCTGGGACTAGGAGACGGGGGGGAGCTGTTTTTT.